Listed below are T cell receptor beta chains from one sample, sequenced in a study of response to subunit inactivated influenza vaccine. TCRdb ran MiXCR on the RT-PCR reads and lists one entry per CDR3 protein. The sample has almost 250,000 distinct CDR3 sequences, 10% to 15% seen once; the top ten hold over 6.5%. The material sequenced was non-naive T cells sorted from PBMCs, taken 14 days before vaccination. Receptors were obtained from a man aged 50 to 59 who received an inactivated influenza vaccine. The CDR3 runs from the conserved cysteine through the conserved F or W. The order of the fields is V gene, J gene, D gene, clone size, CDR3 protein, CDR3 DNA. D genes are given only for firm matches. A clone size is listed for some rows: how often the clone was seen (once, few, many), or a class if it is expanded.

V: TRBV6-5; J: TRBJ1-1; D: NA; size: NA; CDR3: CASSYSAGPAFF; DNA: TGTGCCAGCAGTTACTCGGCAGGCCCAGCTTTCTTT
V: TRBV15; J: TRBJ2-1; D: TRBD2; size: few; CDR3: CATSRPGLAGYNEQFF; DNA: TGTGCCACCAGCAGACCGGGACTAGCGGGTTACAATGAGCAGTTCTTC
V: TRBV6-2/TRBV6-3; J: TRBJ2-7; D: NA; size: few; CDR3: CASSRYLGGAPYEQYF; DNA: TGTGCCAGCAGTAGATATCTGGGCGGAGCCCCCTACGAGCAGTACTTC
V: TRBV9; J: TRBJ2-3; D: NA; size: few; CDR3: CASSVAQGRDTQYF; DNA: TGTGCCAGCAGCGTGGCCCAGGGGAGAGATACGCAGTATTTT
V: TRBV27; J: TRBJ2-1; D: TRBD2; size: few; CDR3: CASRNIAGGQMNEQFF; DNA: TGTGCCAGCAGAAATATAGCGGGGGGGCAGATGAATGAGCAGTTCTTC
V: TRBV28; J: TRBJ2-1; D: NA; size: few; CDR3: CASTPPGRGTYNEQFF; DNA: TGTGCCAGCACCCCCCCGGGTCGCGGCACGTACAATGAGCAGTTCTTC
V: TRBV24-1; J: TRBJ2-2; D: NA; size: few; CDR3: CATSDYTRTGELFF; DNA: TGTGCCACCAGTGATTACACCAGGACCGGGGAGCTGTTTTTT
V: TRBV7-2; J: TRBJ2-1; D: NA; size: NA; CDR3: CASSFQYGRSYNEQFF; DNA: TGTGCCAGCAGCTTCCAGTATGGGAGGTCCTACAATGAGCAGTTCTTC
V: TRBV12-3/TRBV12-4; J: TRBJ1-3; D: NA; size: NA; CDR3: CASSYREGNTIYF; DNA: TGTGCCAGCAGTTACAGGGAGGGAAACACCATATATTTT
V: TRBV28; J: TRBJ2-3; D: NA; size: few; CDR3: CASSTFSVATDTQYF; DNA: TGTGCCAGCAGTACCTTTAGCGTCGCCACAGATACGCAGTATTTT
V: TRBV20-1; J: TRBJ1-6; D: TRBD1; size: NA; CDR3: CSARGDRGGSSPLHF; DNA: TGCAGTGCTAGAGGTGACAGGGGAGGTAGTTCACCCCTCCACTTT
V: TRBV18; J: TRBJ2-3; D: NA; size: NA; CDR3: CASSLNANRGDTQYF; DNA: TGTGCCAGCTCACTAAATGCGAATAGGGGAGATACGCAGTATTTT
V: TRBV7-9; J: TRBJ1-6; D: TRBD1; size: NA; CDR3: CASSTLTGENSPLHF; DNA: TGTGCCAGCAGCACTTTGACAGGGGAAAATTCACCCCTCCACTTT
V: TRBV20-1; J: TRBJ2-1; D: NA; size: NA; CDR3: CSARVPRDEQFF; DNA: TGCAGTGCTAGAGTTCCTAGAGATGAGCAGTTCTTC
V: TRBV7-9; J: TRBJ2-7; D: TRBD1; size: NA; CDR3: CASSSPGQGADEQYF; DNA: TGTGCCAGCAGTTCCCCGGGACAGGGGGCCGACGAGCAGTACTTC
V: TRBV20-1; J: TRBJ2-5; D: NA; size: few; CDR3: CSATGDRVRQETQYF; DNA: TGCAGTGCTACAGGGGATAGAGTTCGACAAGAGACCCAGTACTTC
V: TRBV20-1; J: TRBJ2-7; D: TRBD2; size: few; CDR3: CSAKGLAGGSYEQYF; DNA: TGCAGTGCTAAGGGACTAGCGGGAGGCTCCTACGAGCAGTACTTC
V: TRBV28; J: TRBJ2-1; D: NA; size: few; CDR3: CASQTGAGSNEQFF; DNA: TGTGCGAGCCAAACAGGGGCGGGATCCAATGAGCAGTTCTTC
V: TRBV7-2; J: TRBJ1-5; D: TRBD1; size: few; CDR3: CASSPQQGERQPQHF; DNA: TGTGCCAGCAGCCCGCAGCAGGGGGAGCGGCAGCCCCAGCATTTT
V: TRBV6-5; J: TRBJ2-7; D: TRBD2; size: many; CDR3: CASSYLAGGLVYEQYF; DNA: TGTGCCAGCAGTTACTTAGCGGGGGGCCTAGTCTACGAGCAGTACTTC
V: TRBV30; J: TRBJ1-5; D: NA; size: NA; CDR3: CAWSLDSGNQPQHF; DNA: TGTGCCTGGAGTCTGGACAGCGGCAATCAGCCCCAGCATTTT
V: TRBV7-6; J: TRBJ2-2; D: NA; size: NA; CDR3: CASSPAVYNTGELFF; DNA: TGTGCCAGCAGCCCTGCGGTTTACAATACCGGGGAGCTGTTTTTT
V: TRBV20-1; J: TRBJ1-4; D: NA; size: NA; CDR3: CSASPAEKLFF; DNA: TGCAGTGCTAGCCCGGCTGAAAAACTGTTTTTT
V: TRBV5-1; J: TRBJ2-2; D: NA; size: NA; CDR3: CASSLKGSATGELFF; DNA: TGCGCCAGCAGCTTGAAGGGGTCGGCCACCGGGGAGCTGTTTTTT
V: TRBV7-9; J: TRBJ2-1; D: TRBD2; size: few; CDR3: CASRMGLAGHNEQFF; DNA: TGTGCCAGCAGGATGGGACTAGCAGGCCACAATGAGCAGTTCTTC
V: TRBV3-1; J: TRBJ1-1; D: TRBD1; size: few; CDR3: CASSQVGTGNTEAFF; DNA: TGTGCCAGCAGCCAGGTCGGGACAGGCAACACTGAAGCTTTCTTT
V: TRBV5-1; J: TRBJ2-5; D: TRBD2; size: few; CDR3: CASSTTSGSPGKTQYF; DNA: TGCGCCAGCAGCACGACTAGCGGGTCCCCCGGGAAGACCCAGTACTTC